This T cell receptor beta chain emerged from a study of T cells expressing NK-cell markers (dated by TCRdb to the early 2020s). For context, the study as a whole: In sorted CD3+CD56+NKG2C+, CD3+CD56+NKG2C- and CD3+CD56-NKG2C+ T-cell subsets from 7 to 9 donors, TCR beta-chain repertoires were profiled. Among the eight sequenced donors, only one was HCMV-seronegative, while the other seven were HCMV-seropositive. Randomly selected healthy volunteers, three men and five women, were used as the eight sequenced donors. Illumina HiSeq 2000/2500, MiSeq or NextSeq was used to sequence libraries as 2 x 150 bp reads.

According to the germline V gene (reference sequence), CDR1 reads DFQATT and CDR2 reads SNEGSKA. Its CDR3 holds 14 amino acids, cysteine through phenylalanine. The DNA is unrecorded. HCMV serostatus was determined by detecting HCMV-specific IgG in serum with a commercial ELISA kit. Ficoll density gradient centrifugation was used to isolate peripheral blood mononuclear cells from blood. Sequenced using an Illumina HiSeq 2000. TCR beta cDNA libraries were made by 5'RACE template switching that added a universal primer site and unique molecular identifiers. Priming for cDNA synthesis came from the TCR beta constant segment, and two successive PCR amplification steps followed. The paper's data handling went like this. MIGEC was used to demultiplex reads and group reads by UMI, and MiTCR was used to assemble and quantify clonotypes. Only TCR cDNA sequences supported by at least two reads were kept to exclude erroneous sequences. Downstream repertoire analysis used the tcR package, and clonotypes were matched across fractions by CDR3 nucleotide sequence plus V segment. VDJmatch was used to annotate antigen specificity against VDJdb, with one amino acid substitution allowed in CDR3. TCRdb reanalyzed the reads, keeping one entry per CDR3 protein sequence and omitting DNA. Clone size and V and J calls follow TCRdb, not the original study. The sample's clone listing holds about 370,000 distinct CDR3 sequences. The ten largest clones add up to about 10% of the sample.

Study-wide findings and limitations: Whether the expanded NKG2C-expressing T cell clones were specific for HCMV antigens was left unclear. In roughly 6 donors, the dominant CD3+CD56+NKG2C+ clonotypes were found to rank among the top 10 CD8+ clonotypes and to make up about 1.0-7.5% of CD8+ T cells. Those dominant clonotypes were again the most abundant among CD3+CD56-NKG2C+ cells in a handful of donors, at roughly 25-60.1%.

Worth noting for this clonotype: The clone's antigen remains unknown.

The TCR comes from a woman aged 50 to 60 in good health. Donor details come from another sample of the same person, matched by shared clones. The sample consisted of blood T cells: a sorted CD56 or NKG2C T cell subset, CD4+ or CD8+ T cells, or bulk PBMC T cells (not recorded which). Recombination connected TRBV20-1 to TRBJ2-5; the TCRdb D gene call, TRBD2, has no DNA to confirm it. The CDR3 corresponds to CSATLSGNGETQYF.